The rows below give T cell receptor beta chains drawn from one sample of a study of shared clonotypes between healthy human individuals. Libraries were prepared by immunoSEQ multiplex PCR; TCRdb keeps only in-frame clonotypes and omits some of them. This sample has about 2 million clones, with less than 95% found just once. The sample taken for sequencing was naive CD8+ T cells sorted from blood. Receptor source: a man aged 18 to 30 in good health. CDR3s include the opening cysteine and the closing phenylalanine or tryptophan. The D gene is left open where the match is weak. Where a row states a size, it is once, few, many or the class of an expanded clone; other rows omit it.

cdr3_aa	cdr3_nt	d_call	v_call	j_call	clone_size
CASSLSGTGEHEQYF	TGTGCCAGCAGCTTATCGGGGACAGGGGAACACGAGCAGTACTTC	TRBD1	TRBV7-9	TRBJ2-7	NA
CASSQEDREDTGELFF	TGCGCCAGCAGCCAAGAAGACAGGGAGGACACCGGGGAGCTGTTTTTT	NA	TRBV4-1	TRBJ2-2	NA
CASSSSSGEVVYEQYF	TGTGCCAGCAGTTCCTCCTCAGGGGAAGTGGTCTACGAGCAGTACTTC	NA	TRBV27	TRBJ2-7	NA
CASSPDRGTYEQYF	TGTGCCAGCAGTCCGGACAGGGGCACATACGAGCAGTACTTC	TRBD1	TRBV6-5	TRBJ2-7	NA
CASSHGGRDTSNYGYTF	TGTGCCAGCAGCCACGGGGGCCGGGACACCTCTAACTATGGCTACACCTTC	NA	TRBV5-5	TRBJ1-2	once
CASSQAGGTDTEAFF	TGTGCCAGCAGCCAGGCGGGGGGCACTGACACTGAAGCTTTCTTT	NA	TRBV7-9	TRBJ1-1	NA
CASSLLGGAGGSYEQYF	TGTGCCAGCAGCTTGTTGGGGGGCGCGGGTGGTTCCTACGAGCAGTACTTC	NA	TRBV5-4	TRBJ2-7	NA
CASSLGQGFTYEQYF	TGTGCCAGCAGTTTAGGACAGGGGTTCACCTACGAGCAGTACTTC	TRBD1	TRBV28	TRBJ2-7	NA
CASSLAPGVTEAFF	TGTGCCAGCAGCTTGGCCCCGGGGGTCACTGAAGCTTTCTTT	NA	TRBV5-6	TRBJ1-1	NA
CASRGIGETQYF	TGTGCCAGCAGAGGCATAGGGGAGACCCAGTACTTC	NA	TRBV5-6	TRBJ2-5	NA
CASSRFKTGASTEAFF	TGCGCCAGCAGCCGATTTAAGACAGGGGCGTCCACTGAAGCTTTCTTT	TRBD1	TRBV4-1	TRBJ1-1	NA
CASSLGQGDTQYF	TGTGCCAGCAGCTTAGGACAGGGGGATACGCAGTATTTT	TRBD1	TRBV13	TRBJ2-3	NA
CASSQGLGGTDTQYF	TGTGCCAGCAGCCAAGGATTGGGAGGCACAGATACGCAGTATTTT	NA	TRBV7-8	TRBJ2-3	NA
CSVDRENREQYF	TGCAGCGTTGACAGGGAGAACCGCGAGCAGTACTTC	NA	TRBV29-1	TRBJ2-7	NA
CASSRGEQPQHF	TGTGCCAGCAGTCGGGGAGAACAGCCCCAGCATTTT	NA	TRBV9	TRBJ1-5	NA
CAWSPSPYQETQYF	TGTGCCTGGAGTCCCTCTCCGTACCAAGAGACCCAGTACTTC	NA	TRBV30	TRBJ2-5	NA
CASSLGTSSSYTGELFF	TGTGCCAGCAGCTTAGGGACTAGCAGCTCTTACACCGGGGAGCTGTTTTTT	TRBD2	TRBV13	TRBJ2-2	once
CASSQVQGVGELFF	TGCGCCAGCAGCCAAGTACAGGGGGTCGGGGAGCTGTTTTTT	TRBD1	TRBV4-1	TRBJ2-2	NA
CASSYSSGAANSPLHF	TGTGCCAGCAGTTACTCTTCTGGGGCTGCGAATTCACCCCTCCACTTT	NA	TRBV6-6	TRBJ1-6	NA
CASSIDGTGHEKLFF	TGTGCCAGTAGTATAGATGGGACAGGCCATGAAAAACTGTTTTTT	TRBD1	TRBV19	TRBJ1-4	NA
CASSLLWAGQGNTEAFF	TGTGCCAGCAGTCTATTATGGGCGGGACAGGGAAACACTGAAGCTTTCTTT	TRBD1	TRBV28	TRBJ1-1	NA
CASSVGLEAFF	TGTGCCAGCTCAGTGGGTCTTGAAGCTTTCTTT	NA	TRBV2	TRBJ1-1	NA